This entry lists 15 T cell receptor beta chains sequenced from one sample in a study of blood T cell repertoires in COVID-19. Profiling relied on immunoSEQ multiplex PCR, and the TCRdb table lists in-frame clones only, not all of them. The sample records 250,000 to 350,000 clones, 75% to 90% being singletons. The sequenced material came from peripheral blood. All receptors derive from a woman between 45 and 60 years old who had recovered from COVID-19.

J is TRBJ1-2 and V is TRBV18; D is unclear. The CDR3 has 13 residues. V dropped 5 bases and J dropped 8 bases, with 15 bases sitting between them. Looked up from germline, CDR1 is KGHSH and CDR2 is LQKENI. The chain's CDR3 is CASSMAAARGYTF. In nucleotides, the CDR3 is TGTGCCAGCTCAATGGCGGCCGCGAGGGGCTACACCTTC.

The chain joins TRBV6-2 or TRBV6-3 to TRBJ2-7; no definite D call. Germline V gene data show CDR1 as MNHEY and CDR2 as SVGEGT. The ends were cut back, 4 bases at V and 2 bases at J, with 6 bases in the middle. This CDR3 contains 12 residues. CDR3 coding DNA: TGTGCCAGCAGTTTTTCGGCCTACGAGCAGTACTTC. Protein: CASSFSAYEQYF.

The J gene is TRBJ2-2, the V gene TRBV7-6; D is possibly TRBD1 (7 bases). Germline V gives CDR1 SGHVS, CDR2 FNYEAQ. The CDR3 sequence is 16 residues long. The V end lost 2 bases, the J end lost 5 bases, and 15 bases lay between the germline ends. The CDR3 nucleotides read TGTGCCAGCAGCTTACGGGAGACAGGGACGACCGGGGAGCTGTTTTTT. Its protein is CASSLRETGTTGELFF.

This clone was detected once. The J gene is TRBJ2-1, the V gene TRBV20-1; D remains ambiguous. Germline V gives CDR1 DFQATT, CDR2 SNEGSKA (reference sequence). The CDR3 extends over 11 amino acids. Trimming pared 6 bases from V and 5 bases from J, leaving 8 bases between. The CDR3 reads CSASFHNEQFF. CDR3 nucleotides: TGCAGTGCCTCCTTTCACAATGAGCAGTTCTTC.

This rearrangement joins TRBV4-3 to TRBJ1-1; TRBD1 matches 7 bases. Germline trimming cut 4 bases from V and 1 base from J; bases unmatched to any gene: 6. The germline gives CDR1 LGHNA, CDR2 YSLEER. The CDR3 runs 15 residues. The CDR3, as DNA: TGCGCCAGCAGCCGCCGGACAGGAGAGAACACTGAAGCTTTCTTT. This codes for CASSRRTGENTEAFF.

The rearrangement links TRBV5-5 to TRBJ2-7; D is unresolved. Per germline, CDR1 SGHKS and CDR2 YYEKEE (reference sequence). The CDR3 spans 14 residues. The germline V and J ends were trimmed by 4 bases and 0 bases, with 11 bases remaining between them. The CDR3 nucleotides read TGTGCCAGCAGCACATCGGGTAGCTCCTACGAGCAGTACTTC. Its protein is CASSTSGSSYEQYF.

The chain's CDR3 is CASSQQGNEQYF. Written as DNA, the CDR3 is TGTGCCAGCAGCCAGCAGGGCAACGAGCAGTACTTC. The rearrangement uses TRBV7-9 and TRBJ2-7; D is perhaps TRBD1 (5 bases). Germline CDR1 reads SEHNR; CDR2 reads FQNEAQ (reference sequence). The V end lost 5 bases, the J end lost 5 bases, and 10 bases lay between the germline ends. This CDR3 region has 12 residues.

The chain employs TRBV28 and TRBJ1-6, with D unresolved. CDR1 and CDR2 (germline): MDHEN, SYDVKM. The V end was cut by 6 bases, the J end by 0 bases, with 9 bases between. The CDR3 runs to 15 residues. The CDR3 sequence: CASRLGSSYNSPLHF. Here the CDR3 DNA reads TGTGCCAGCAGGTTAGGTAGCTCCTATAATTCACCCCTCCACTTT.

The chain uses TRBV4-1 and TRBJ1-4, with D unclear. Trimming pared 0 bases from V and 8 bases from J, leaving 13 bases between. The CDR3 totals 15 residues. Germline CDR1 is MGHRA and CDR2 is YSYEKL. The CDR3 protein is CASSQEEGSSEKLFF. In DNA form, the CDR3 reads TGCGCCAGCAGCCAAGAAGAGGGCAGCTCCGAAAAACTGTTTTTT.

The DNA for the CDR3 is TGTGCCAGCAATCCGACAGGGACTAATGAAAAACTGTTTTTT. Amino acids: CASNPTGTNEKLFF. V is TRBV6-1 and J is TRBJ1-4; 7 bases match TRBD1. CDR1 is MNHNS, CDR2 SASEGT, per germline. This CDR3 has 14 amino acids. With V trimmed by 7 bases and J by 2 bases, 4 bases remained unmatched.

The V call is TRBV6-1, the J call TRBJ1-5; tentatively, D is TRBD1 (5 bases). Deletions cut 1 base from V and 2 bases from J, with 21 bases between. Germline assignment: CDR1 MNHNS and CDR2 SASEGT. CDR3 length: 19 amino acids. The DNA of the CDR3 is TGTGCCAGCAGTGAAGGGCAGGGTAGATTTATTGTGGGCAATCAGCCCCAGCATTTT. The encoded protein is CASSEGQGRFIVGNQPQHF.

The chain combines TRBV6-1 with TRBJ2-7; D gene ambiguous. The germline gives CDR1 MNHNS, CDR2 SASEGT. The V end lost 0 bases, the J end lost 1 base, and 10 bases lay between the germline ends. There are 15 residues in the CDR3. CDR3 sequence (DNA): TGTGCCAGCAGTGAAGCCCCGCTAGTTTCCTACGAGCAGTACTTC. Translation: CASSEAPLVSYEQYF.

The V and J genes are TRBV10-3 and TRBJ2-7; 7 bases are a match to TRBD1. V shed 6 bases and J 3 bases; nucleotides not matched to a gene: 14. Germline V gives CDR1 ENHRY, CDR2 SYGVKD. CDR3 length: 16 residues. The CDR3 sequence: CAIRRAPTGQGYEQYF. CDR3 DNA sequence: TGTGCCATCAGGCGAGCCCCGACAGGGCAAGGCTACGAGCAGTACTTC.

This clone was observed a few times. The V call is TRBV7-6, the J call TRBJ2-1; 8 bases are a match to TRBD1. The germline V gene has CDR1 SGHVS and CDR2 FNYEAQ. The CDR3 runs to 15 residues. Germline trimming cut 1 base from V and 10 bases from J; bases unmatched to any gene: 9. The CDR3 spells CASSLGGQASSEQFF. The CDR3 DNA reads TGTGCCAGCAGCTTAGGGGGACAGGCGTCTAGCGAGCAGTTCTTC.

This clone was observed a few times. CDR3 residues: CASSVGGFYGYTF. The CDR3 nucleotides read TGTGCCAGCAGCGTAGGCGGGTTCTATGGCTACACCTTC. This chain links TRBV9 with TRBJ1-2; no reliable D call. The V end lost 0 bases, the J end lost 4 bases, and 7 bases lay between the germline ends. This CDR3 contains 13 residues. The V gene's germline CDR1 is SGDLS and CDR2 YYNGEE.